Described below is a single TCR beta chain sequence and its context. The antigen remains undetermined. TCRdb's table, derived via immunoSEQ multiplex PCR, lists solely in-frame clones and lacks some. The top ten hold roughly an eighth of the sample, which has about 81,000 clones, approximately 94% seen once. Trimming removed 3 bases from V and 4 bases from J, with 15 bases in between. CDR1 and CDR2 from the germline V gene are MDHEN and SYDVKM. The CDR3 extends over 16 amino acids. The data belong to a study of OX40 agonist ivuxolimab in advanced cancers. Study details: People in dose escalation had one of these cancers: hepatocellular carcinoma, melanoma, renal cell or head and neck cancer. A mean age of roughly 66 years, range about 23 to 90, was recorded, and 82.7% were male.

Study findings and constraints: Average numbers of expanded clones were greater in CD8+ T cells than in CD4+. The work left the antigen specificity of expanded peripheral T cells undetermined.

This TCR came from an adult with an advanced solid tumor such as melanoma, head and neck, liver or kidney cancer. The source material was CD4+ or CD8+ T cells sorted from blood, sampled in a trial of the OX40 agonist ivuxolimab. The chain has TRBV28 and TRBJ2-2; D could derive from TRBD1 or TRBD2 (5 bases each). Written as DNA, the CDR3 is TGTGCCAGCAGTTTCACCGGGACCTTAGGCACCGGGGAGCTGTTTTTT. Its translation: CASSFTGTLGTGELFF.